The T cell receptor beta chain described here comes from a study of T cell responses to AZD1222 COVID-19 vaccine. Germline V gene lookup returns CDR1 SGHVS and CDR2 FNYEAQ. The germline V and J ends were trimmed by 5 bases and 4 bases, with 11 bases remaining between them. The CDR3 sequence is 13 residues long. Clones were sequenced by immunoSEQ multiplex PCR, and TCRdb holds only the in-frame ones, with some missing. Among roughly 190,000 clones listed, roughly 90% were seen once. The V call is TRBV7-6, the J call TRBJ1-2, with D possibly being TRBD1 (6 bases). The sample in question was peripheral blood, obtained 28 days after the second AZD1222 dose. The source is an adult who received the AZD1222 COVID-19 vaccine. The CDR3 region has the DNA TGTGCCAGCAGCCTCGACAGGCGCTATGGCTACACCTTC. It specifies CASSLDRRYGYTF.